These 13 T cell receptor beta chains share one sample of origin, sequenced in a study of metastatic and nonmetastatic thyroid tumors. TCRdb redid the clone calls on the PCR reads using MiXCR. The sample has about 13,000 clones, 25% to 40% seen once. All patients were treatment-naive before thyroid surgery. The source material was tumor tissue. The receptor set was obtained from a male donor with papillary thyroid cancer or a benign thyroid nodule (not recorded which). Some clones in this sample may be carry-over from other donors' samples.

The genes are TRBV11-1 and TRBJ2-3; TRBD1 is a possible D gene (6 bases). CDR3 length: 15 residues. The ends were cut back, 1 base at V and 4 bases at J, with 12 bases in the middle. Germline CDR1 is SGHAT and CDR2 is FQDESV (reference sequence). In DNA, the CDR3 is TGTGCCAGCAGCTTAGTGGGACACCGGCCAGATACGCAGTATTTT. Translating it yields CASSLVGHRPDTQYF.

This chain links TRBV20-1 with TRBJ2-3, with 7 positions matching TRBD1. This CDR3 is built from 19 residues. J gave up 0 bases and V 0 bases, and 15 bases lay outside the gene matches. Germline V CDR1 and CDR2: DFQATT, SNEGSKA (reference sequence). For the CDR3, the DNA is TGCAGTGCTAGAGATAAGGGACAGTGGCCGGAAAGTAGCACAGATACGCAGTATTTT. This sequence encodes CSARDKGQWPESSTDTQYF.

The V gene is TRBV29-1, the J gene TRBJ1-1; 7 bases match TRBD1. Germline assignment: CDR1 SQVTM and CDR2 ANQGSEA. The trim removed 4 bases at V and 3 bases at J, leaving 8 bases unmatched. The CDR3 consists of 14 residues. Written as DNA, the CDR3 is TGCAGCGTTGTAGGGCGTCAGGGGGACACTGAAGCTTTCTTT. Translated: CSVVGRQGDTEAFF.

This clone came up many times. The sample has other DNA sequences that encode this CDR3 too. The genes are TRBV9 and TRBJ2-4; no clear D. Per the germline V gene, CDR1 is SGDLS and CDR2 is YYNGEE. V was trimmed by 0 bases and J by 0 bases, leaving 4 bases between them. The CDR3 totals 14 residues. CDR3 in amino acids: CASSVGLAKNIQYF. The CDR3 coding sequence is TGTGCCAGCAGCGTAGGTCTAGCCAAAAACATTCAGTACTTC.

J is TRBJ2-3 and V is TRBV10-1; 7 nucleotides agree with TRBD2. The CDR3 loop spans 16 amino acids. From germline, CDR1 is WNHNN and CDR2 SYGVQD (reference sequence). The V segment lost 8 bases and the J segment 0 bases; nucleotides outside the gene matches: 11. CDR3 protein: CASRSGGSGSTDTQYF. The CDR3 DNA sequence: TGCGCCAGCCGAAGTGGCGGGAGTGGTAGCACAGATACGCAGTATTTT.

J is TRBJ1-2 and V is TRBV6-1; possible D gene TRBD1, 5 bases. V gave up 5 bases and J gave up 9 bases, with 16 bases separating them. CDR1 and CDR2 (germline): MNHNS, SASEGT. CDR3 length equals 13 residues. Written as DNA, the CDR3 is TGTGCCAGCAGTCTTTCAGGGAGTTATTGCTACACCTTC. Translated: CASSLSGSYCYTF.

The chain uses TRBV5-1 and TRBJ2-7; unclear D gene. The CDR3 consists of 14 residues. Trimming cost V 0 bases and J 3 bases, with 10 bases left between them. Germline V lookup: CDR1 SGHRS, CDR2 YFSETQ. In DNA, the CDR3 is TGCGCCAGCAGCTTGGGGGCAGTGCTCTACGAGCAGTACTTC. Residues: CASSLGAVLYEQYF. The entire variable domain, with the rest obtained from reference TRBV5-1 and TRBJ2-7, is as follows: KAGVTQTPRYLIKTRGQQVTLSCSPISGHRSVSWYQQTPGQGLQFLFEYFSETQRNKGNFPGRFSGRQFSNSRSEMNVSTLELGDSALYLCASSLGAVLYEQYFGPGTRLTVT.

This clone was found a few times. The chain carries TRBV14 and TRBJ1-4; D perhaps matches TRBD1 (6 bases). The CDR3 sequence is 15 residues long. Trimming left V 1 base short and J 4 bases short, with 10 bases between. Germline-derived CDR1 and CDR2 are SGHDN and FVKESK. The CDR3 DNA reads as TGTGCCAGCAGCCAAGGGACAGCGATTAATGAAAAACTGTTTTTT. Amino acids: CASSQGTAINEKLFF.

The V and J genes are TRBV10-3 and TRBJ2-7; 11 bases line up with TRBD2. Looked up from germline, CDR1 is ENHRY and CDR2 is SYGVKD. V dropped 3 bases and J dropped 0; count of bases not matched to a gene: 7. This CDR3 has 17 residues. The CDR3, as DNA: TGTGCCATCAGTGACCTAAGGACTAGCGGGTTCTCCTACGAGCAGTACTTC. Its protein product is CAISDLRTSGFSYEQYF.

This clone was recorded a few times. This chain connects TRBV18 to TRBJ2-7; D gene ambiguous. The ends were cut back, 6 bases at V and 1 base at J, with 13 bases in the middle. In germline, CDR1 is KGHSH, CDR2 LQKENI. This CDR3 comprises 14 residues. The CDR3 protein is CASSALGGSYEQYF. CDR3 coding DNA: TGTGCCAGCTCGGCGCTGGGTGGGTCCTACGAGCAGTACTTC.

Within the sample, this clone is medium-sized. The chain carries TRBV4-1 and TRBJ1-3; TRBD1 is a possible D gene (5 bases). In germline, CDR1 is MGHRA, CDR2 YSYEKL. V gave up 1 base and J gave up 4 bases, with 23 bases separating them. The CDR3 is 19 amino acids. The CDR3 DNA reads TGCGCCAGCAGCCAAGGGTCTTTTCGGGGGGGGGTAGTCGGAAACACCATATATTTT. Amino acids: CASSQGSFRGGVVGNTIYF.

By share, this clone counts as medium-sized. DNA for the CDR3: TGTGCCAGCAGCCAAGATCAGGGCAGGGGGGGGAATGAGCAGTTCTTC. Translating gives CASSQDQGRGGNEQFF. The V gene is TRBV4-2, the J gene TRBJ2-1, with D possibly being TRBD1 or TRBD2 (7 bases each). Germline CDR1 LGHNA, CDR2 YNFKEQ. The CDR3 covers 16 residues. Trimming removed 0 bases from V and 7 bases from J, with 16 bases in between.

CDR3: CSAPPGQDHLYNEQFF. The DNA for the CDR3 is TGCAGTGCCCCCCCAGGACAGGACCATCTCTACAATGAGCAGTTCTTC. The chain employs TRBV20-1 and TRBJ2-1, with TRBD1 matching 7 bases. This CDR3 is built from 16 residues. J was trimmed by 3 bases and V by 6 bases; bases with no gene match: 14. Per the germline V gene, CDR1 is DFQATT and CDR2 is SNEGSKA (reference sequence).